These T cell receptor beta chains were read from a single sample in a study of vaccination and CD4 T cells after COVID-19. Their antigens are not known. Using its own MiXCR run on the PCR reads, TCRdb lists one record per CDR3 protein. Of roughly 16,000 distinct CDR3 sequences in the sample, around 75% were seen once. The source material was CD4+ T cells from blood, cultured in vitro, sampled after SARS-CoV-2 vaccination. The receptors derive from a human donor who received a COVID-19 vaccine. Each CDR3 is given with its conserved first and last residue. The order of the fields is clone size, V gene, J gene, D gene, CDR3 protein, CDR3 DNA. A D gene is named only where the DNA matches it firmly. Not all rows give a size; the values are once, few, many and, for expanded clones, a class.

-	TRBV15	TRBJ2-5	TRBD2	CATSRGTSGGGWKETQYF	TGTGCCACCAGCAGAGGGACTAGCGGGGGAGGTTGGAAAGAGACCCAGTACTTC
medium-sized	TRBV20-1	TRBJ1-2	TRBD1	CSAPDRGGYTF	TGCAGTGCCCCGGACAGGGGTGGCTACACCTTC
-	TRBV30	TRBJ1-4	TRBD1	CAWQGDSAKLFF	TGTGCCTGGCAAGGGGACAGTGCAAAACTGTTTTTT
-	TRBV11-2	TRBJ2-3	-	CASSLVPNSTDTQYF	TGTGCCAGCAGCTTAGTGCCCAATAGCACAGATACGCAGTATTTT
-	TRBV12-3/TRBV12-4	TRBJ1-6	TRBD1	CASSRTGARSSYNSPLHF	TGTGCCAGCAGTAGAACAGGGGCCCGAAGCTCCTATAATTCACCCCTCCACTTT
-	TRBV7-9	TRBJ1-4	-	CASSPTWTENEKLFF	TGTGCCAGCAGCCCGACCTGGACCGAAAATGAAAAACTGTTTTTT
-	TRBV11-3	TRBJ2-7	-	CASSLGVVGGREQYF	TGTGCCAGCAGCTTAGGTGTAGTTGGAGGACGGGAGCAGTACTTC
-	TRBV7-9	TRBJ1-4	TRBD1	CASSPLVGAGGNEKLFF	TGTGCCAGCAGCCCACTGGTTGGGGCAGGGGGAAATGAAAAACTGTTTTTT
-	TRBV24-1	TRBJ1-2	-	CATSDSSAGYGYTF	TGTGCCACCAGTGATAGTTCTGCAGGCTATGGCTACACCTTC
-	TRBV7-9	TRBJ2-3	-	CASSSSADTQYF	TGTGCCAGCAGCTCCTCCGCAGATACGCAGTATTTT
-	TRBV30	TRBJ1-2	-	CAWSVRPSDRYYGYTF	TGTGCCTGGAGTGTACGCCCATCCGACAGATACTATGGCTACACCTTC
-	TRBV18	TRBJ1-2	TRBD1	CASSPGQGAFHYGYTF	TGTGCCAGCTCACCGGGACAGGGGGCATTCCACTATGGCTACACCTTC
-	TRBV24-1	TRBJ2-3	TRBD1	CATSEEGQGGDTQYF	TGTGCCACCAGTGAGGAGGGACAGGGTGGAGATACGCAGTATTTT
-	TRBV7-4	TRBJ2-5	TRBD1	CASSPPDRDETQYF	TGTGCCAGCAGCCCTCCGGACAGGGATGAGACCCAGTACTTC
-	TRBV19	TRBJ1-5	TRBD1	CASSMRPQGAGSNQPQHF	TGTGCCAGTAGTATGAGGCCCCAGGGGGCCGGGAGCAATCAGCCCCAGCATTTT
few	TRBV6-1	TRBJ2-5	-	CASSLKGGQETQYF	TGTGCCAGCAGCCTAAAGGGGGGCCAAGAGACCCAGTACTTC
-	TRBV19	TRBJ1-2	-	CASTAELGYTF	TGTGCCAGTACCGCGGAGCTTGGCTACACCTTC
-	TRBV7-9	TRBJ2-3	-	CASSRDSTDTQYF	TGTGCCAGCAGCCGCGACTCGACAGATACGCAGTATTTT
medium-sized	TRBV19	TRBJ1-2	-	CASSPRWVQNYGYTF	TGTGCCAGTAGTCCCCGATGGGTGCAGAACTATGGCTACACCTTC
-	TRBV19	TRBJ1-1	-	CASSMAGVNTEAFF	TGTGCCAGTAGTATGGCAGGGGTGAACACTGAAGCTTTCTTT
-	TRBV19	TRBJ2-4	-	CASSKSSGGENIQYF	TGTGCCAGTAGTAAGAGTAGCGGCGGCGAAAACATTCAGTACTTC
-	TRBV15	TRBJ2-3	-	CATSERMKAGKDTQYF	TGTGCCACCAGCGAGAGAATGAAGGCAGGGAAGGATACGCAGTATTTT
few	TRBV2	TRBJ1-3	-	CASSEAGSGNTIYF	TGTGCCAGCAGTGAAGCGGGGTCTGGAAACACCATATATTTT
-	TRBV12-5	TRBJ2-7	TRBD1	CAKFPRDRGRRSYYEQYF	TGTGCTAAGTTCCCCCGGGACAGGGGTAGAAGGAGTTACTACGAGCAGTACTTC
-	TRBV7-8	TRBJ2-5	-	CASSPPREYQETQYF	TGTGCCAGCAGCCCCCCCCGCGAGTACCAAGAGACCCAGTACTTC
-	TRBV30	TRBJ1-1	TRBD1	CAWSVWRGQGVNTEAFF	TGTGCCTGGAGTGTCTGGCGTGGACAGGGGGTGAACACTGAAGCTTTCTTT
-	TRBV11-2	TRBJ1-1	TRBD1	CASNQGGNTEAFF	TGTGCCAGCAACCAGGGGGGTAACACTGAAGCTTTCTTT
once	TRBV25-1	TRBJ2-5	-	CASSDRTGETQYF	TGTGCCAGCAGTGATAGAACGGGAGAGACCCAGTACTTC
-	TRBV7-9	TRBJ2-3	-	CASSRLNGGRSAPTDTQYF	TGTGCCAGCAGCCGCCTCAATGGGGGCAGGAGCGCCCCTACAGATACGCAGTATTTT
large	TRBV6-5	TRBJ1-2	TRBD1	CASSSPFRNTGGDGYTF	TGTGCCAGCAGTTCCCCATTCCGGAACACAGGGGGCGATGGCTACACCTTC
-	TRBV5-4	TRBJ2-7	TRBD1	CASSSTGASSYEQYF	TGTGCCAGCAGCTCGACAGGGGCCAGCTCCTACGAGCAGTACTTC
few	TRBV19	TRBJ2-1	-	CASSISGVISYNEQFF	TGTGCCAGTAGTATATCGGGGGTGATCTCCTACAATGAGCAGTTCTTC
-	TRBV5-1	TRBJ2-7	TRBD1	CASNEPTGREQYF	TGCGCCAGCAACGAGCCGACAGGGCGGGAGCAGTACTTC
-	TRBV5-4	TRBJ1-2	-	CASSLGLGGQRGFGYTF	TGTGCCAGCAGCTTGGGGTTGGGTGGACAGCGAGGGTTCGGCTACACCTTC
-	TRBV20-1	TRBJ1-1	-	CSARDRMNTEAFF	TGCAGTGCTAGAGACAGGATGAACACTGAAGCTTTCTTT
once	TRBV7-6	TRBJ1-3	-	CASSNSPGASGNTIYF	TGTGCCAGCAGCAATTCCCCAGGGGCCTCTGGAAACACCATATATTTT
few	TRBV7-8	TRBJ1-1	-	CASSLAPGASEAFF	TGTGCCAGCAGCTTAGCGCCGGGGGCGTCTGAAGCTTTCTTT
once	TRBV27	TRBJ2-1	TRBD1	CASSVTGENEQFF	TGTGCCAGCAGTGTGACAGGGGAAAATGAGCAGTTCTTC
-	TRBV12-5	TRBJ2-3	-	CASGPRDGSTDTQYF	TGTGCTAGTGGCCCCCGGGACGGAAGCACAGATACGCAGTATTTT
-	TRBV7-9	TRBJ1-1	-	CASSSPGLGLTEAFF	TGTGCCAGCAGCTCCCCCGGGCTAGGGCTCACTGAAGCTTTCTTT
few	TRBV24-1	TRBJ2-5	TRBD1	CATSDSGSPRGETQYF	TGTGCCACCAGTGATTCAGGCAGTCCCAGGGGGGAGACCCAGTACTTC